Given below is one TCR beta chain in context. The data originate from a study of blood T cell repertoires in COVID-19. As for the study in general: Acute-phase and convalescent COVID-19 samples originated in the United States, Italy and Spain. The analysed material was cDNA or gDNA that came from T cells, B-cell-depleted T cells, or PBMCs.

Under the authors' procedure: Using reference gene primer amplification, nucleated cell counts were estimated. Assay: immunoSEQ multiplex PCR; the TCRdb copy retains only in-frame clones and omits some. Clone size and the V and J calls come from that table; the DNA yielded D and trimming. The sample has more than 400,000 clones, 70% to 90% seen once. The J segment lost 4 bases and the V segment lost 5 bases, leaving 6 bases of the junction unmatched. CDR1 and CDR2 from the germline V gene are LGHNT and FRNRAP. CDR3 size: 16 residues. Source material: peripheral blood. The sequence derives from a human donor in a cohort sampled during active COVID-19. The chain combines TRBV12-5 with TRBJ2-3; TRBD2 aligns across 13 bases. The CDR3 protein is CASGGGLAGVADTQYF. The CDR3 DNA is TGTGCTAGTGGTGGCGGACTAGCGGGAGTAGCAGATACGCAGTATTTT.